This T cell receptor (beta chain) was identified in a study of blood T cell repertoires in COVID-19. Study-wide context: Donors in the United States, Italy and Spain gave samples during acute or convalescent COVID-19.

In the original analysis: Using reference gene primer amplification, nucleated cell counts were estimated. Some clones are missing from TCRdb's copy, which holds only in-frame ones; the method was immunoSEQ multiplex PCR. V, J and clone size derive from that table, while D and trimming were established from the DNA sequence. The repertoire has under 150,000 clones, about 84% of them found once; the top ten carry around 6.8%. The sequence was obtained from a human donor in a cohort sampled during active COVID-19. Sequencing input: peripheral blood.

CDR3 protein: CASSLVGRENTIYF. The CDR3 DNA sequence: TGTGCCAGCAGCTTGGTGGGCAGGGAAAACACCATATATTTT. The chain couples TRBV5-6 to TRBJ1-3; a weak D match, TRBD1 (5 bases). Germline loops: CDR1 SGHDT, CDR2 YYEEEE. CDR3 length equals 14 residues. Trimming cost V 0 bases and J 6 bases, with 10 bases left between them.